The 17 T cell receptor beta chains below come from one sample, sequenced in a study of a mutant IDH1 vaccine in newly diagnosed glioma. Profiled with immunoSEQ multiplex PCR; TCRdb holds only in-frame clones, not every one. The profile shows 25,000 to 30,000 clones, 80% of them singletons. For these TCRs, the target antigens are not known. Time point noted: week 23, last vaccination. Vaccination used 300 ug of mutant IDH1 20-mer peptide per dose, with topical imiquimod. Specimen: PBMCs, collected from a glioma patient whose treatment included an IDH1 peptide vaccine. These receptors originate from a young woman with glioma.

This rearrangement joins TRBV19 to TRBJ1-5; D uncertain. The germline gives CDR1 LNHDA, CDR2 SQIVND (reference sequence). This CDR3 region has 18 residues. Trimming stripped 2 bases from V and 0 bases from J, with 17 bases between. Here the CDR3 DNA reads TGTGCCAGTAGTATATTATCGACCGGTTTATATAGCAATCAGCCCCAGCATTTT. Protein sequence: CASSILSTGLYSNQPQHF.

This clone showed up just a few times. The rearrangement joins TRBV6-4 to TRBJ1-1, with 8 positions matching TRBD1. The length of the CDR3 is 15 residues. Germline V gene sequence: CDR1 MRHNA, CDR2 SNTAGT. Losses at the gene ends were 6 bases for V and 0 bases for J; bases not matched to a gene: 6. As DNA, the CDR3 is TGTGCCAGCAGACGGACAGGGCACATGAACACTGAAGCTTTCTTT. Protein: CASRRTGHMNTEAFF.

The V and J genes are TRBV2 and TRBJ1-3; 7 nucleotides agree with TRBD1. The V gene's germline CDR1 is SNHLY and CDR2 FYNNEI. The V segment lost 6 bases and the J segment 4 bases; nucleotides outside the gene matches: 6. The CDR3 spans 14 residues. The CDR3 bases are TGTGCCAGCAGCCCCGACAGGGCCGGAAACACCATATATTTT. Translation gives CASSPDRAGNTIYF.

The chain joins TRBV11-3 to TRBJ1-1, with D uncertain. Trimming left V 10 bases short and J 2 bases short, with 23 bases between. Germline V gives CDR1 SGHNT, CDR2 YENEEA. This CDR3 spans 16 amino acids. This chain's CDR3 is CATIPVGSRYNTEAFF. CDR3 coding DNA: TGTGCCACGATCCCTGTCGGCAGTCGTTATAACACTGAAGCTTTCTTT.

V gene TRBV7-2 combines with J gene TRBJ2-7; D remains ambiguous. Trimming removed 1 base at V and 10 bases at J, with 20 bases between. The germline V gene has CDR1 SGHTA and CDR2 FQGNSA. This CDR3 is built from 15 residues. The CDR3 nucleotides are TGTGCCAGCAGCTTAGGTCAGGTGGGGTCGAGACTCCAGTACTTC. Translation: CASSLGQVGSRLQYF.

The chain is built from TRBV18 and TRBJ1-1; 8 positions agree with TRBD1. V was pared by 2 bases and J by 5 bases, with 7 bases of the junction left unmatched. Germline V gene lookup returns CDR1 KGHSH and CDR2 LQKENI. CDR3 size: 15 residues. CDR3 coding DNA: TGTGCCAGCTCACCAAGCGCAGGGGGCAAGACTGAAGCTTTCTTT. This codes for CASSPSAGGKTEAFF. Using reference TRBV18 and TRBJ1-1 for the parts outside the CDR3, the full variable domain is NAGVMQNPRHLVRRRGQEARLRCSPMKGHSHVYWYRQLPEEGLKFMVYLQKENIIDESGMPKERFSAEFPKEGPSILRIQQVVRGDSAAYFCASSPSAGGKTEAFFGQGTRLTVV.

This clone was observed a few times. The rearrangement links TRBV7-9 to TRBJ1-6, with D possibly matching TRBD1 (6 bases). Trimming cost V 0 bases and J 10 bases, with 19 bases left between them. The CDR3 is made up of 17 amino acids. Per germline, CDR1 SEHNR and CDR2 FQNEAQ (reference sequence). The CDR3 DNA sequence: TGTGCCAGCAGCTTAGCGTACAGGGAGGTGAGCGGCTCACCCCTCCACTTT. Protein sequence: CASSLAYREVSGSPLHF.

The chain links TRBV7-9 to TRBJ2-2; D call uncertain. Trimming took off 0 bases at V and 8 bases at J, with 7 bases between the two ends. This CDR3 spans 13 amino acids. The germline gives CDR1 SEHNR, CDR2 FQNEAQ (reference sequence). DNA for the CDR3: TGTGCCAGCAGCTTAGCGTATACAGGGGAGCTGTTTTTT. Translating gives CASSLAYTGELFF.

V gene TRBV6-5 combines with J gene TRBJ1-1, with 7 bases fitting TRBD1. There are 13 residues in the CDR3. V dropped 6 bases and J dropped 3; count of bases not matched to a gene: 4. CDR1 and CDR2 from the germline V gene are MNHEY and SVGAGI. CDR3 bases: TGTGCCAGCAGCAGACAGGGTGACACTGAAGCTTTCTTT. Its protein is CASSRQGDTEAFF.

The chain joins TRBV7-6 to TRBJ1-2, with D possibly matching TRBD1 (5 bases). The V and J ends lost 5 bases and 0 bases respectively, with 19 bases between them. CDR1 and CDR2 from the germline V gene are SGHVS and FNYEAQ. The CDR3 has 17 residues. CDR3 residues: CASSQAGGGEANYGYTF. CDR3 in DNA: TGTGCCAGCAGCCAAGCGGGGGGGGGAGAAGCTAACTATGGCTACACCTTC.

The chain carries TRBV5-6 and TRBJ1-5; D is uncertain. Germline loops: CDR1 SGHDT, CDR2 YYEEEE. The CDR3 has 13 residues. Trimming took 5 bases from V and 4 from J, leaving 10 bases between them. The CDR3 DNA reads TGTGCCAGCAGTAGGGAACCTAATCAGCCCCAGCATTTT. Amino acids: CASSREPNQPQHF.

The chain joins TRBV19 to TRBJ1-2; TRBD1 aligns across 8 bases. This CDR3 spans 15 amino acids. Germline values: CDR1 LNHDA, CDR2 SQIVND (reference sequence). J lost 0 bases, V lost 4 bases, and 4 bases had no gene match. The CDR3 nucleotides read TGTGCCAGTAGTAATCGGGACAGGCCTAACTATGGCTACACCTTC. It specifies CASSNRDRPNYGYTF.

The V and J genes are TRBV7-9 and TRBJ2-7; no firm D call. This CDR3 is 14 amino acids long. From germline, CDR1 is SEHNR and CDR2 FQNEAQ (reference sequence). The germline V and J ends were trimmed by 2 bases and 5 bases, with 13 bases remaining between them. CDR3: CASSLFTTLDEQYF. The CDR3 DNA reads as TGTGCCAGCAGCTTATTTACGACCTTGGACGAGCAGTACTTC.

This sequence joins TRBV27 and TRBJ1-6; D is ambiguous. The CDR3 consists of 16 residues. Germline V lookup: CDR1 MNHEY, CDR2 SMNVEV (reference sequence). V shed 0 bases and J shed 0 bases, with 6 bases lying between them. CDR3 DNA sequence: TGTGCCAGCAGTTTATCATTAAGCTCCTATAATTCACCCCTCCACTTT. Translation: CASSLSLSSYNSPLHF.

The V and J genes are TRBV7-2 and TRBJ1-5, with a possible D match to TRBD1 (6 bases). Between the trimmed V and J ends, which lost 8 bases and 4 bases, there was a span of 15 bases. Germline CDR1 reads SGHTA; CDR2 reads FQGNSA. The CDR3 extends over 14 amino acids. Here the CDR3 DNA reads TGTGCCAGCGGATTGGACAGCTCAAATCAGCCCCAGCATTTT. This encodes CASGLDSSNQPQHF.

The genes are TRBV27 and TRBJ1-3, with TRBD1 as a possible D gene (6 bases). V was shortened by 8 bases and J by 0 bases, with 11 bases between the two germline ends. Germline CDR1 is MNHEY and CDR2 is SMNVEV (reference sequence). CDR3 size: 14 residues. CDR3 residues: CASGVGHSGNTIYF. DNA of the CDR3: TGTGCCAGCGGTGTGGGACACTCTGGAAACACCATATATTTT.

V gene TRBV5-6 combines with J gene TRBJ2-7; D gene ambiguous. The CDR3 is 12 amino acids. CDR1 and CDR2 from the germline V gene are SGHDT and YYEEEE. Between the trimmed V and J ends, which lost 5 bases and 2 bases, there was a span of 8 bases. The CDR3 is CASSSEAYEQYF. The CDR3 DNA follows: TGTGCCAGCAGTTCCGAAGCCTACGAGCAGTACTTC.